Listed here are 23 T cell receptor beta chains from one sample, sequenced in a study of cytomegalovirus exposure and HLA in healthy donors. The PCR had 60 Vbeta and 13 Jbeta primers. Some clones are missing from TCRdb's copy, which holds only in-frame ones; the method was immunoSEQ multiplex PCR. Of roughly 190,000 clones listed, 65% to 85% are singletons. The sample comprised PBMCs. Receptors originate from a man between 18 and 29 years old in good health and CMV-seronegative.

The V gene is TRBV10-3, the J gene TRBJ1-1; possibly TRBD1 for D (5 bases). The germline gives CDR1 ENHRY, CDR2 SYGVKD. Deletions cut 11 bases from V and 3 bases from J, with 10 bases between. The CDR3 contains 11 residues. CDR3 nucleotides: TGTGCCTCCTGGGGGGACACTGAAGCTTTCTTT. Translated, it gives CASWGDTEAFF.

The rearrangement links TRBV6-6 to TRBJ1-1; D gene unclear. The V gene's germline CDR1 is MNHNY and CDR2 SVGAGI (reference sequence). The CDR3 spans 13 residues. Trimming took 8 bases from V and 1 from J, leaving 11 bases between them. The CDR3 nucleotides are TGTGCCAGCCAACAGAGCCCGAACACTGAAGCTTTCTTT. Its translation: CASQQSPNTEAFF.

The chain links TRBV27 to TRBJ1-1; D is ambiguous. The germline V gene has CDR1 MNHEY and CDR2 SMNVEV (reference sequence). The CDR3 totals 13 residues. V lost 5 bases and J lost 2, with 9 bases in between. The CDR3 DNA reads as TGTGCCAGCAGTCTTACACGTAACACTGAAGCTTTCTTT. Translating gives CASSLTRNTEAFF.

The J gene is TRBJ2-1, the V gene TRBV28, with a weak D call TRBD1 (5 bases). The CDR3 is 14 amino acids. Germline values: CDR1 MDHEN, CDR2 SYDVKM. The germline V and J ends were trimmed by 7 bases and 5 bases, with 15 bases remaining between them. The DNA of the CDR3 is TGTGCCAGCATCAATCTTAGGGGTAACAATGAGCAGTTCTTC. Amino acids: CASINLRGNNEQFF.

The J gene is TRBJ1-5, the V gene TRBV7-9; D unresolved. This CDR3 region has 13 residues. Germline V gene lookup returns CDR1 SEHNR and CDR2 FQNEAQ (reference sequence). The V end lost 3 bases, the J end lost 8 bases, and 11 bases lay between the germline ends. In DNA, the CDR3 is TGTGCCAGCAGCTTGGAACAAGGAGAGCCCCAGCATTTT. Encoded protein: CASSLEQGEPQHF.

V usage is TRBV28 and J usage is TRBJ1-2, with TRBD1 identical over 7 bases. Germline CDR1 reads MDHEN; CDR2 reads SYDVKM. The junction had 7 bases not matched to a gene; V was cut back by 7 bases and J by 5 bases. The CDR3 extends over 13 amino acids. The CDR3 DNA sequence: TGTGCCAGCAAGCTCGGGACAGAGTATGGCTACACCTTC. Translating gives CASKLGTEYGYTF.

The CDR3 region is CASSLSTGELFF. The CDR3 bases are TGCGCCAGCAGCCTGAGTACCGGGGAGCTGTTTTTT. The V call is TRBV5-1, the J call TRBJ2-2; D unresolved. The CDR3 length is 12 residues. Trimming took 4 bases from V and 5 from J, leaving 6 bases between them. Germline lookup yields CDR1 SGHRS and CDR2 YFSETQ. Together with reference TRBV5-1 and TRBJ2-2, the CDR3 gives the full variable domain: KAGVTQTPRYLIKTRGQQVTLSCSPISGHRSVSWYQQTPGQGLQFLFEYFSETQRNKGNFPGRFSGRQFSNSRSEMNVSTLELGDSALYLCASSLSTGELFFGEGSRLTVL.

Here the CDR3 DNA reads TGTGCCTGGAGGGAGTATGAGCAGTTCTTC. Its translation: CAWREYEQFF. The chain couples TRBV30 to TRBJ2-1; no clear D gene. V was pared by 3 bases and J by 8 bases, with 5 bases between. The CDR3 covers 10 residues. CDR1 is GTSNPN, CDR2 SVGIG, per germline (reference sequence).

This chain connects TRBV6-1 to TRBJ2-5; TRBD2 matches 11 bases. The CDR3 is 15 amino acids. After removal of 7 bases from V and 0 bases from J, the junction contained 4 bases not matched to a gene. Looked up from germline, CDR1 is MNHNS and CDR2 is SASEGT. CDR3 bases: TGTGCCAGCACCATAGCGGGAGGGCACCAAGAGACCCAGTACTTC. Residues: CASTIAGGHQETQYF.

This clone came up a few times. The chain employs TRBV19 and TRBJ1-4; 9 bases match TRBD1. Germline assignment: CDR1 LNHDA and CDR2 SQIVND (reference sequence). The J segment lost 7 bases and the V segment lost 4 bases, leaving 10 bases of the junction unmatched. The CDR3 covers 16 residues. The CDR3 region is CASSNPSDRGSEKLFF. DNA of the CDR3: TGTGCCAGTAGTAACCCCTCGGACAGGGGATCTGAAAAACTGTTTTTT.

V gene TRBV5-1 combines with J gene TRBJ1-2; 10 nucleotides agree with TRBD1. Trimming cost V 3 bases and J 0 bases; bases outside gene matches: 8. The CDR3 consists of 17 residues. From germline, CDR1 is SGHRS and CDR2 YFSETQ. The CDR3 loop reads CASSSLTGTGANYGYTF. CDR3 sequence (DNA): TGCGCCAGCAGCTCCTTAACCGGGACAGGGGCTAACTATGGCTACACCTTC.

This chain uses TRBV11-2 with TRBJ2-7; TRBD1 agrees at 12 bases. V was clipped by 8 bases and J by 7 bases; unmatched bases: 18. This CDR3 region has 17 residues. CDR1 and CDR2 (germline): SGHAT, FQNNGV. In nucleotides, the CDR3 is TGTGCCAGCGCATACGTCTTCGGGACAGGGGGCTCCCGGGAGCAGTACTTC. It codes for CASAYVFGTGGSREQYF.

The rearrangement joins TRBV27 to TRBJ2-7; 14 bases are a match to TRBD2. The better agreement between TRBJ2-5 and the DNA end casts doubt on the J call. Per germline, CDR1 MNHEY and CDR2 SMNVEV (reference sequence). The CDR3 runs to 16 residues. The CDR3, as DNA: TGTGCCAGCAGTCGGACTAGCGGGAGGAGGGCAGAGACCCAGTACTTC. Protein product: CASSRTSGRRAETQYF.

The chain uses TRBV7-3 and TRBJ2-1; a weak D match, TRBD2 (5 bases). Trimming cost V 4 bases and J 9 bases, with 16 bases left between them. Germline CDR1 reads SGHTA; CDR2 reads FQGTGA. This CDR3 spans 14 amino acids. CDR3: CASSSSSLGGEQFF. In nucleotides, the CDR3 is TGTGCCAGCAGCTCATCTAGCCTCGGTGGTGAGCAGTTCTTC.

The chain combines TRBV18 with TRBJ1-6; 8 bases fit TRBD1. This CDR3 is built from 16 residues. J lost 8 bases, V lost 8 bases, and 14 bases had no gene match. Looked up from germline, CDR1 is KGHSH and CDR2 is LQKENI. CDR3 protein: CASTTLRQGLYSPLHF. The DNA of the CDR3 is TGTGCCAGCACGACGCTTAGACAGGGGCTTTATTCACCCCTCCACTTT. Full variable domain (rest looked up from reference TRBV18 and TRBJ1-6): NAGVMQNPRHLVRRRGQEARLRCSPMKGHSHVYWYRQLPEEGLKFMVYLQKENIIDESGMPKERFSAEFPKEGPSILRIQQVVRGDSAAYFCASTTLRQGLYSPLHFGNGTRLTVT.

This sequence joins TRBV7-9 and TRBJ2-3; D unclear. Germline V gene lookup returns CDR1 SEHNR and CDR2 FQNEAQ (reference sequence). CDR3 length: 12 amino acids. Trimming left V 1 base short and J 5 bases short, with 4 bases between. DNA of the CDR3: TGTGCCAGCAGCTTAGAGCTAGATACGCAGTATTTT. Amino acids: CASSLELDTQYF. Based on the CDR3 plus reference TRBV7-9 and TRBJ2-3, the full variable domain is DTGVSQNPRHKITKRGQNVTFRCDPISEHNRLYWYRQTLGQGPEFLTYFQNEAQLEKSRLLSDRFSAERPKGSFSTLEIQRTEQGDSAMYLCASSLELDTQYFGPGTRLTVL.

The chain carries TRBV9 and TRBJ2-1; TRBD2 matches at 7 bases. The V and J ends lost 0 bases and 4 bases, in that order; junction bases with no gene match: 10. This CDR3 is built from 17 residues. CDR1 is SGDLS, CDR2 YYNGEE, per germline. CDR3 in DNA: TGTGCCAGCAGCGTAGCTCCTAGCGGAACCTATTACAATGAGCAGTTCTTC. Encoded protein: CASSVAPSGTYYNEQFF.

This clone has a handful of counts. The chain is built from TRBV7-3 and TRBJ1-2; 9 bases are a match to TRBD1. V lost 5 bases and J lost 7; bases outside the gene matches: 5. Per germline, CDR1 SGHTA and CDR2 FQGTGA. This CDR3 has 13 amino acids. The CDR3 reads CASSLQGAGGYTF. CDR3 DNA: TGTGCCAGCAGCCTACAGGGGGCGGGTGGCTACACCTTC.

The chain employs TRBV5-5 and TRBJ2-7; possible D gene TRBD2, 6 bases. The V gene's germline CDR1 is SGHKS and CDR2 YYEKEE (reference sequence). This CDR3 comprises 13 residues. Trimming took 3 bases from V and 3 from J, leaving 10 bases between them. The CDR3 DNA is TGTGCCAGCAGCTCCGGGGACTTCTACGAGCAGTACTTC. Its protein is CASSSGDFYEQYF.

This chain links TRBV7-6 with TRBJ2-1, with 14 bases that match TRBD2. This CDR3 is built from 18 residues. After removal of 5 bases from V and 7 bases from J, the junction contained 13 bases not matched to a gene. Germline values: CDR1 SGHVS, CDR2 FNYEAQ. This CDR3 reads CASSPSPGRLAGGNEQFF. As DNA, the CDR3 is TGTGCCAGCAGCCCATCGCCCGGGAGACTAGCGGGAGGGAATGAGCAGTTCTTC.

J is TRBJ1-1 and V is TRBV29-1, with D possibly TRBD1 on 6 matching bases. V was clipped by 1 base and J by 1 base, with 10 bases between them. Germline lookup yields CDR1 SQVTM and CDR2 ANQGSEA. CDR3 length: 14 amino acids. The CDR3 DNA sequence: TGCAGCGTTGAAGGAGGGACAAAGAACACTGAAGCTTTCTTT. It encodes CSVEGGTKNTEAFF.

The rearrangement joins TRBV2 to TRBJ1-5; D unclear. V shed 2 bases and J shed 4 bases, with 12 bases lying between them. The germline gives CDR1 SNHLY, CDR2 FYNNEI. The CDR3 totals 15 residues. The CDR3 sequence: CASSESPLRNQPQHF. CDR3 coding DNA: TGTGCCAGCAGTGAAAGCCCTCTGCGTAATCAGCCCCAGCATTTT. The entire variable domain, with the rest obtained from reference TRBV2 and TRBJ1-5, is as follows: EPEVTQTPSHQVTQMGQEVILRCVPISNHLYFYWYRQILGQKVEFLVSFYNNEISEKSEIFDDQFSVERPDGSNFTLKIRSTKLEDSAMYFCASSESPLRNQPQHFGDGTRLSIL.

V and J are TRBV5-4 and TRBJ2-7; 9 nucleotides line up with TRBD1. With V trimmed by 4 bases and J by 5 bases, 7 bases remained unmatched. Germline V gene lookup returns CDR1 SGHNT and CDR2 YYREEE (reference sequence). The CDR3 totals 14 residues. CDR3 in DNA: TGTGCCAGCAGCCCCGGGACAGGGCTGAACGAGCAGTACTTC. Amino acid sequence: CASSPGTGLNEQYF.